Listed below are T cell receptor beta chains from one sample, sequenced in a study of response to subunit inactivated influenza vaccine. MiXCR was run by TCRdb on the RT-PCR reads, yielding one entry per CDR3 protein. Counted here are roughly 650,000 distinct CDR3 sequences, 15% to 17% occurring once; the ten biggest clones make up 9.5% to 13%. Specimen: PBMCs from blood, collected 11 to 12 days after vaccination. These receptors were obtained from a man aged 45-65 years who received an inactivated influenza vaccine. Each CDR3 is given with its conserved first and last residue. Each record gives: J gene, D gene, V gene, clone size, CDR3 protein, CDR3 DNA. The D gene is left open where the match is weak. Size is stated for part of the rows, as once, few or many counts, or as a class when the clone is expanded.

>TRBJ1-2|-|TRBV6-1|-
CASTSAGHYGYTF
TGTGCCAGCACGTCTGCGGGACACTATGGCTACACCTTC
>TRBJ1-1|-|TRBV10-1|few
CASGYFGARNTEAFF
TGCGCCAGCGGTTATTTCGGGGCACGGAACACTGAAGCTTTCTTT
>TRBJ1-5|TRBD1|TRBV7-2|few
CASSSGQVLSNQPQHF
TGTGCCAGCAGCTCCGGACAGGTACTTAGCAATCAGCCCCAGCATTTT
>TRBJ2-2|TRBD2|TRBV11-2|-
CASTGGSGASNTGELFF
TGTGCCAGCACTGGGGGTAGCGGGGCATCGAACACCGGGGAGCTGTTTTTT
>TRBJ2-3|TRBD2|TRBV29-1|-
CSVTTSRSSSDTQYF
TGCAGCGTCACGACTAGCCGGTCAAGTTCAGATACGCAGTATTTT
>TRBJ1-5|-|TRBV7-2|-
CASSQSRGHSNQPQHF
TGTGCCAGCAGCCAAAGCAGGGGACATAGCAATCAGCCCCAGCATTTT
>TRBJ2-7|TRBD2|TRBV11-2|many
CASRLPGGNEQYF
TGTGCCAGCAGACTCCCGGGGGGGAACGAGCAGTACTTC
>TRBJ2-3|-|TRBV11-2|-
CASSLEFWSRGGRFNTDTQYF
TGTGCCAGCAGCTTAGAATTTTGGAGTCGCGGGGGCCGATTCAACACAGATACGCAGTATTTT
>TRBJ2-7|-|TRBV5-1|few
CASSLDGFGELRAEQYF
TGCGCCAGCAGCTTGGACGGTTTCGGGGAGCTCCGGGCCGAGCAGTACTTC
>TRBJ1-1|-|TRBV12-3/TRBV12-4|many
CASIRREGAEAFF
TGTGCCAGCATCCGCAGGGAGGGCGCTGAAGCTTTCTTT
>TRBJ2-1|TRBD2|TRBV29-1|few
CSVEPEIVLAAHNEQFF
TGCAGCGTTGAACCTGAAATTGTCCTAGCGGCTCACAATGAGCAGTTCTTC
>TRBJ2-3|-|TRBV20-1|-
CSARGHHTDTQYF
TGCAGTGCTAGAGGACACCACACAGATACGCAGTATTTT
>TRBJ2-3|-|TRBV9|-
CASSVDGYTQYF
TGTGCCAGCAGCGTAGATGGGTATACGCAGTATTTT
>TRBJ2-1|-|TRBV20-1|few
CSARGQEKVVYNEQFF
TGCAGTGCTAGAGGCCAGGAAAAGGTAGTCTACAATGAGCAGTTCTTC
>TRBJ1-4|TRBD1|TRBV12-3/TRBV12-4|-
CASSTMGTGDEKLFF
TGTGCCAGCAGCACTATGGGGACAGGGGATGAAAAACTGTTTTTT
>TRBJ2-7|TRBD1|TRBV12-3/TRBV12-4|few
CASSSRDRVYEQYF
TGTGCCAGCAGTTCCCGGGACAGGGTCTACGAGCAGTACTTC
>TRBJ2-1|TRBD2|TRBV10-3|-
CAISESGLAGRVYNEQFF
TGTGCCATCAGTGAGTCAGGTCTAGCGGGACGTGTCTACAATGAGCAGTTCTTC
>TRBJ1-1|-|TRBV28|many
CASSLLGEETNTEAFF
TGTGCCAGCAGTTTACTTGGTGAGGAAACGAACACTGAAGCTTTCTTT
>TRBJ2-7|TRBD1|TRBV5-1|-
CASSLRQGARSQYF
TGCGCCAGCAGCTTGCGGCAGGGGGCCCGTTCCCAGTACTTC
>TRBJ2-3|TRBD1|TRBV2|-
CASGLQGISTDSQYF
TGTGCCAGCGGCTTACAGGGGATTTCCACAGATTCGCAGTATTTT
>TRBJ1-6|-|TRBV4-1|-
CASSQDWRGSPLHF
TGCGCCAGCAGCCAAGATTGGAGAGGTTCACCCCTCCACTTT
>TRBJ2-5|-|TRBV24-1|-
CATSDPDIQETQYF
TGTGCCACCAGTGACCCTGACATACAAGAGACCCAGTACTTC
>TRBJ2-3|TRBD2|TRBV5-1|-
CASSPLGLAGGIIGNTQYF
TGCGCCAGCAGCCCGCTAGGACTAGCGGGGGGGATAATCGGAAATACGCAGTATTTT
>TRBJ2-3|TRBD2|TRBV12-3/TRBV12-4|-
CASSLREARADTQYF
TGTGCCAGCAGCCTCCGGGAGGCCAGGGCAGATACGCAGTATTTT
>TRBJ1-2|-|TRBV27|-
CASSFSSGNYGYTF
TGTGCCAGCAGTTTTTCCTCAGGGAACTATGGCTACACCTTC
>TRBJ2-3|-|TRBV30|-
CAWSIRYRSTDTQYF
TGTGCCTGGAGTATACGATACAGGTCCACAGATACGCAGTATTTT
>TRBJ1-1|TRBD1|TRBV20-1|-
CSAGETGDRLAFF
TGCAGTGCCGGCGAAACAGGGGACCGCTTAGCTTTCTTT
>TRBJ2-1|TRBD2|TRBV2|few
CASSAPLLAGGRSSSYNEQFF
TGTGCCAGCAGTGCCCCGTTACTAGCGGGGGGGCGATCGAGCTCCTACAATGAGCAGTTCTTC
>TRBJ1-1|TRBD1|TRBV20-1|few
CSASRQGALATEAFF
TGCAGTGCTAGTCGCCAGGGGGCTTTGGCCACTGAAGCTTTCTTT
>TRBJ2-3|TRBD2|TRBV12-3/TRBV12-4|-
CASTAGDVDTQYF
TGTGCCAGCACAGCGGGGGACGTAGATACGCAGTATTTT
>TRBJ2-5|-|TRBV10-3|-
CAISEGGQETQYF
TGTGCCATCAGTGAAGGGGGCCAAGAGACCCAGTACTTC
>TRBJ2-3|-|TRBV5-1|-
CASSLDSKDDTQYF
TGCGCCAGCAGCTTGGACTCGAAGGACGATACGCAGTATTTT
>TRBJ2-5|-|TRBV29-1|-
CSVDSTGSETQYF
TGCAGCGTTGACTCAACAGGGTCAGAGACCCAGTACTTC
>TRBJ1-5|-|TRBV28|many
CASSSGSSNQPQHF
TGTGCCAGCAGTTCAGGGTCCAGCAATCAGCCCCAGCATTTT
>TRBJ2-1|TRBD2|TRBV4-2|-
CASSLTGTSVNEQFF
TGTGCCAGCAGCCTCACCGGGACTAGCGTCAATGAGCAGTTCTTC
>TRBJ1-6|-|TRBV15|-
CATSRDQGGSRRLHF
TGTGCCACCAGCAGAGATCAGGGAGGGTCTAGGCGCCTCCACTTT
>TRBJ2-7|-|TRBV15|-
CATSRGAGLLYEQYF
TGTGCCACCAGTAGGGGGGCAGGCCTGTTATACGAGCAGTACTTC
>TRBJ1-1|TRBD1|TRBV15|few
CATSRDTRDREAFF
TGTGCCACCAGCAGAGATACCCGGGACAGGGAGGCTTTCTTT
>TRBJ2-5|-|TRBV7-9|few
CASSLARLTQETQYF
TGTGCCAGCAGCCTTGCAAGACTAACCCAAGAGACCCAGTACTTC
>TRBJ1-2|TRBD1|TRBV6-2/TRBV6-3|few
CASSSIRATRTGSYGYTF
TGTGCCAGCAGTTCAATTCGGGCGACGCGGACAGGGAGCTATGGCTACACCTTC
>TRBJ1-6|TRBD1|TRBV4-3|many
CASSQGENRGSPLHF
TGCGCCAGCAGCCAAGGTGAAAACAGGGGGTCACCCCTCCACTTT
>TRBJ2-5|TRBD1|TRBV18|few
CASSPRQGEGTQYF
TGTGCCAGCTCACCACGACAGGGAGAGGGGACCCAGTACTTC
>TRBJ2-5|TRBD1|TRBV6-2/TRBV6-3|few
CASSYRGQGGETQYF
TGTGCCAGCAGTTACCGTGGACAGGGGGGAGAGACCCAGTACTTC
>TRBJ1-2|-|TRBV3-1|-
CASSPALGNYGYTF
TGTGCCAGCAGCCCCGCTCTAGGTAACTATGGCTACACCTTC
>TRBJ2-1|TRBD1|TRBV7-2|-
CASSFGTGGMGEQFF
TGTGCCAGCAGCTTTGGAACAGGGGGTATGGGTGAGCAGTTCTTC
>TRBJ1-1|TRBD1|TRBV20-1|few
CSARRGQGQEAFF
TGCAGTGCTAGACGCGGACAGGGACAGGAAGCTTTCTTT
>TRBJ2-2|-|TRBV5-1|many
CASSLIAGATGELFF
TGCGCCAGCAGCTTGATAGCTGGGGCCACCGGGGAGCTGTTTTTT
>TRBJ1-5|-|TRBV12-3/TRBV12-4|-
CASSFSTGPSLKPQHF
TGTGCCAGCAGTTTCTCAACAGGGCCCTCGTTAAAGCCCCAGCATTTT
>TRBJ2-1|-|TRBV9|-
CASSVFPAALSYNEQFF
TGTGCCAGCAGCGTGTTTCCAGCGGCACTCTCCTACAATGAGCAGTTCTTC